This passage covers 17 T cell receptor beta chains from one sample sequenced in a study of a mutant IDH1 vaccine in newly diagnosed glioma. These receptors' antigens are unknown. This table comes from immunoSEQ multiplex PCR, and its TCRdb copy is limited to in-frame clones, with some not included. The sample has some 130,000 clones, around 77% seen once; the top ten hold less than 7%. Sample time point: week 11, during vaccination. One vaccine dose held 300 ug of mutant IDH1 20-mer peptide and came with topical imiquimod. The source was PBMCs, collected from a glioma patient whose treatment included an IDH1 peptide vaccine. The receptors here all came from a man in his forties with glioma.

The V gene is TRBV5-4, the J gene TRBJ2-5; 9 positions agree with TRBD1. The CDR3 runs to 13 residues. From germline, CDR1 is SGHNT and CDR2 YYREEE (reference sequence). Germline trimming cut 6 bases from V and 3 bases from J; bases unmatched to any gene: 3. The CDR3 sequence: CASKQGAEETQYF. The CDR3 region has the DNA TGTGCCAGCAAACAGGGGGCAGAAGAGACCCAGTACTTC.

The V call is TRBV4-3, the J call TRBJ2-3, with D possibly being TRBD2 (6 bases). Per the germline V gene, CDR1 is LGHNA and CDR2 is YSLEER. The length of the CDR3 is 14 residues. V lost 4 bases and J 8 bases, leaving 16 bases between the germline ends. CDR3: CASSPSTSTRTQYF. CDR3 nucleotides: TGCGCCAGCAGCCCCTCGACTAGTACACGTACGCAGTATTTT.

This clone was detected only a few times. J is TRBJ2-2 and V is TRBV12-5; D is uncertain. With 7 bases removed from V and 4 bases from J, the gap between germline ends came to 13 bases. This CDR3 has 14 residues. Per germline, CDR1 LGHNT and CDR2 FRNRAP. The CDR3 is CASARTSGTGELFF. DNA for the CDR3: TGTGCTAGTGCCCGGACCTCGGGCACCGGGGAGCTGTTTTTT.

The rearrangement joins TRBV9 to TRBJ2-1, with 10 nucleotides matching TRBD2. V lost 0 bases, J lost 1 base, and 4 bases stayed unmatched. Germline CDR1 and CDR2: SGDLS and YYNGEE. The CDR3 consists of 17 residues. CDR3 DNA sequence: TGTGCCAGCAGCGTAGGGCTAGCGGGAGTTTCCTACAATGAGCAGTTCTTC. The encoded protein is CASSVGLAGVSYNEQFF. The whole variable domain, remainder taken from reference TRBV9 and TRBJ2-1, is DSGVTQTPKHLITATGQRVTLRCSPRSGDLSVYWYQQSLDQGLQFLIQYYNGEERAKGNILERFSAQQFPDLHSELNLSSLELGDSALYFCASSVGLAGVSYNEQFFGPGTRLTVL.

The chain joins TRBV19 to TRBJ1-1; no reliable D call. CDR1 LNHDA and CDR2 SQIVND come from the germline V gene (reference sequence). V lost 2 bases and J lost 1, with 11 bases in between. This CDR3 has 15 amino acids. The CDR3 DNA follows: TGTGCCAGTAGTATAAGTGAAGGGCGGAACACTGAAGCTTTCTTT. Residues: CASSISEGRNTEAFF.

V and J are TRBV4-3 and TRBJ1-1; D might be TRBD1 (5 bases). The V end was cut by 0 bases, the J end by 2 bases, with 7 bases between. The CDR3 consists of 14 residues. Per germline, CDR1 LGHNA and CDR2 YSLEER. CDR3 coding DNA: TGCGCCAGCAGCCAAGATGGGGGAAACACTGAAGCTTTCTTT. Translated: CASSQDGGNTEAFF.

This clone was recorded a few times. The chain uses TRBV7-2 and TRBJ1-5; 8 nucleotides align to TRBD1. The V gene's germline CDR1 is SGHTA and CDR2 FQGNSA. The CDR3 has 16 residues. The ends lost 2 bases at V and 3 bases at J; junction bases unmatched: 6. For the CDR3, the DNA is TGTGCCAGCAGCTTACAGGGGACAGGAGCCAATCAGCCCCAGCATTTT. It codes for CASSLQGTGANQPQHF. Complete variable domain (other parts from reference TRBV7-2 and TRBJ1-5): GAGVSQSPSNKVTEKGKDVELRCDPISGHTALYWYRQSLGQGLEFLIYFQGNSAPDKSGLPSDRFSAERTGGSVSTLTIQRTQQEDSAVYLCASSLQGTGANQPQHFGDGTRLSIL.

The CDR3 region has the DNA TGTGCCAGCATCCCGAGACTAGCGGGATATGAGCAGTTCTTC. Amino acid sequence: CASIPRLAGYEQFF. This chain links TRBV7-9 with TRBJ2-1; 11 nucleotides agree with TRBD2. Germline trimming cut 7 bases from V and 8 bases from J; bases unmatched to any gene: 7. This CDR3 has 14 residues. Germline CDR1 reads SEHNR; CDR2 reads FQNEAQ (reference sequence).

The chain has TRBV5-1 and TRBJ2-7; D possibly corresponds to TRBD1 (6 bases). V was pared by 0 bases and J by 4 bases, with 8 bases between. Germline V CDR1 and CDR2: SGHRS, YFSETQ. CDR3 length equals 13 residues. The chain's CDR3 is CASSLEQGYEQYF. In nucleotides, the CDR3 is TGCGCCAGCAGCTTGGAACAGGGATACGAGCAGTACTTC.

This chain uses TRBV5-6 with TRBJ2-7, with D perhaps matching TRBD2 (7 bases). Looked up from germline, CDR1 is SGHDT and CDR2 is YYEEEE. V was pared by 4 bases and J by 1 base, with 15 bases between. CDR3 length equals 15 residues. The chain's CDR3 is CASSPEQGGSYEQYF. The CDR3 region has the DNA TGTGCCAGCAGCCCAGAACAGGGAGGGTCCTACGAGCAGTACTTC.

The V call is TRBV5-4, the J call TRBJ1-2; 9 bases match TRBD1. CDR3 length: 15 amino acids. Germline CDR1 and CDR2: SGHNT and YYREEE (reference sequence). V dropped 4 bases and J dropped 6; count of bases not matched to a gene: 10. CDR3: CASSGWTGDIHGYTF. CDR3 DNA: TGTGCCAGCAGCGGTTGGACAGGGGACATCCATGGCTACACCTTC.

The rearrangement links TRBV6-4 to TRBJ2-1; D is ambiguous. Trimming shortened V by 3 bases and J by 5 bases, and 11 bases separated the two germline ends. The length of the CDR3 is 14 residues. CDR1 is MRHNA, CDR2 SNTAGT, per germline. The CDR3 DNA is TGTGCCAGCAGTGAATGGCCTAGAGACAATGAGCAGTTCTTC. Encoded protein: CASSEWPRDNEQFF.

The chain joins TRBV28 to TRBJ2-5, with a possible D match to TRBD2 (6 bases). V lost 6 bases and J lost 5, with 16 bases in between. The CDR3 is made up of 14 amino acids. From germline, CDR1 is MDHEN and CDR2 SYDVKM. As DNA, the CDR3 is TGTGCCAGCAGCTGGGGATGGGGGGAGGAGACCCAGTACTTC. Its protein is CASSWGWGEETQYF.

The J gene is TRBJ1-2, the V gene TRBV7-9, with D perhaps matching TRBD1 (5 bases). With 4 bases removed from V and 4 bases from J, the gap between germline ends came to 13 bases. The germline V gene encodes CDR1 SEHNR and CDR2 FQNEAQ (reference sequence). CDR3 length: 14 residues. CDR3 residues: CASSSEGLVYGYTF. As DNA, the CDR3 is TGTGCCAGCAGCTCCGAGGGGCTCGTCTATGGCTACACCTTC.

This clone was seen only a few times. V gene TRBV7-2 combines with J gene TRBJ2-7; D not resolved. This CDR3 spans 11 amino acids. The germline V and J ends were trimmed by 5 bases and 0 bases, with 2 bases remaining between them. Germline loops: CDR1 SGHTA, CDR2 FQGNSA. Written as DNA, the CDR3 is TGTGCCAGCAGCGTCTCCTACGAGCAGTACTTC. Translated: CASSVSYEQYF.

The V and J genes are TRBV4-3 and TRBJ2-3, with 7 positions matching TRBD1. CDR1 and CDR2 (germline): LGHNA, YSLEER. The junction had 5 bases not matched to a gene; V was cut back by 3 bases and J by 5 bases. The CDR3 sequence is 14 residues long. The CDR3 region is CASSHTGAGDTQYF. DNA of the CDR3: TGCGCCAGCAGCCATACAGGGGCGGGAGATACGCAGTATTTT.

J is TRBJ2-1 and V is TRBV18; maybe TRBD1 (5 bases). CDR1 and CDR2 from the germline V gene are KGHSH and LQKENI. Trimming took off 2 bases at V and 3 bases at J, with 5 bases between the two ends. The CDR3 sequence is 13 residues long. The CDR3 sequence: CASSPDSYNEQFF. The CDR3, as DNA: TGTGCCAGCTCACCAGACAGCTACAATGAGCAGTTCTTC.